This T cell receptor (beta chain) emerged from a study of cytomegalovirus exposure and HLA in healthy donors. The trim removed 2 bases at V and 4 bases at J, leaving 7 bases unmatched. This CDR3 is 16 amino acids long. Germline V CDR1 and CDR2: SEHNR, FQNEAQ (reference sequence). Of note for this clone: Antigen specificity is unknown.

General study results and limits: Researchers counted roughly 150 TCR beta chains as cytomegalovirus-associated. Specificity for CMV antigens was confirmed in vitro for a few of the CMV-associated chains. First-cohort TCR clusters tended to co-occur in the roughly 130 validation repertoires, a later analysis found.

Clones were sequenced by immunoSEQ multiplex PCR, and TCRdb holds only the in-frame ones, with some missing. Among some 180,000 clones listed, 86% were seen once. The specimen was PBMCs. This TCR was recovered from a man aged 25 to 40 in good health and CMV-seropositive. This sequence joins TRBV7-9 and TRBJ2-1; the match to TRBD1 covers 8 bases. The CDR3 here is CASSLTTGGAYNEQFF. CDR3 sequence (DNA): TGTGCCAGCAGCTTAACTACAGGGGGAGCTTACAATGAGCAGTTCTTC.